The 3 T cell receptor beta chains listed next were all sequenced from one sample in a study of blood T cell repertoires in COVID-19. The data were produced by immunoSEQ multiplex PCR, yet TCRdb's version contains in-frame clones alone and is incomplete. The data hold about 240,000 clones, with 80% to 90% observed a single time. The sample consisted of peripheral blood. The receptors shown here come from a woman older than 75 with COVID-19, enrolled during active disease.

The CDR3: CATMSSGNEQFF. The CDR3 bases are TGTGCCACCATGTCTTCAGGGAATGAGCAGTTCTTC. The chain links TRBV24-1 to TRBJ2-1; possibly TRBD1 for D (5 bases). Germline CDR1 reads KGHDR; CDR2 reads SFDVKD. The CDR3 is 12 amino acids. Deletions cut 8 bases from V and 7 bases from J, with 11 bases between.

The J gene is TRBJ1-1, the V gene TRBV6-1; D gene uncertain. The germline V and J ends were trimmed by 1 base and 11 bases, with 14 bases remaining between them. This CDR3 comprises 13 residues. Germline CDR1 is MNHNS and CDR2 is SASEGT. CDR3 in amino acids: CASSEEKAGSAFF. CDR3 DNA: TGTGCCAGCAGTGAAGAGAAGGCAGGTTCGGCTTTCTTT.

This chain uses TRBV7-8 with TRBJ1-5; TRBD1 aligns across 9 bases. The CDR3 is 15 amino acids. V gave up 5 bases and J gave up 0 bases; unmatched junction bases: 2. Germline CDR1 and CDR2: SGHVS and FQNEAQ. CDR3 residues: CASSRQGGSNQPQHF. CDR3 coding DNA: TGTGCCAGCAGCAGACAGGGGGGTAGCAATCAGCCCCAGCATTTT.